This TCR beta chain was identified during a study of post-analysis software for immune sequencing data. About the study: Patients with relapsing-remitting, secondary progressive and progressive-relapsing multiple sclerosis courses were all represented.

Tagging with unique molecular identifiers was a feature of the TCR beta cDNA libraries. MiXCR was run by TCRdb on the PCR reads, yielding one entry per CDR3 protein. Of hundreds of thousands of distinct CDR3 sequences in the sample, about 60% were seen once. The length of the CDR3 is 14 residues. Trimming removed 6 bases from V and 0 bases from J, with 12 bases in between. Germline V gives CDR1 DFQATT, CDR2 SNEGSKA (reference sequence). Study findings and constraints: Significantly decreased normalized Chao1 diversity was recorded for multiple sclerosis patients relative to controls. When patients were compared with controls, about five TRBV segments were more frequent, TRBV5-6, TRBV5-1 and TRBV20-1 among them. Batch-matched samples strongly co-clustered by F measure.

In regard to this clonotype: What it binds is not known.

The receptor was isolated from a girl aged 2-10 years with multiple sclerosis. This chain links TRBV20-1 with TRBJ2-1; unclear D gene. Sequencing input: blood. CDR3 region: CSASRISSYNEQFF. In DNA form, the CDR3 reads TGCAGTGCCTCACGGATTAGCTCCTACAATGAGCAGTTCTTC.